This T cell receptor beta chain appears in the sequencing data of a study of CD8 T cells in ankylosing spondylitis. At least ten counts were recorded for this clonotype. Its matching antigen is unknown. Findings and caveats of the study: Roughly 8 highly homologous variants formed a TCR beta motif that appeared characteristic of ankylosing spondylitis blood. Significant enrichment of disease-linked clones was reported in matched ankylosing spondylitis synovial fluid.

Quantitative 5'-RACE with molecular barcodes generated TCR beta libraries. Via MiXCR, TCRdb re-called the 5' RACE reads, giving one row per CDR3 protein. The sample carries roughly 250,000 distinct CDR3 sequences, over 9.5% recorded once. CDR3 length: 16 residues. CDR1 is ENHRY, CDR2 SYGVKD, per germline. Trimming took off 0 bases at V and 4 bases at J, with 15 bases between the two ends. This clonotype originated in a male donor with ankylosing spondylitis or in good health (not recorded which). The chain is built from TRBV10-3 and TRBJ1-2, with D perhaps TRBD1 (6 bases). Sequenced input: blood, either unsorted or a sorted T cell fraction (not recorded which). The CDR3 DNA is TGTGCCATCAGTGAGTCGACAGGAGCCGTGCCCTATGGCTACACCTTC. This encodes CAISESTGAVPYGYTF.